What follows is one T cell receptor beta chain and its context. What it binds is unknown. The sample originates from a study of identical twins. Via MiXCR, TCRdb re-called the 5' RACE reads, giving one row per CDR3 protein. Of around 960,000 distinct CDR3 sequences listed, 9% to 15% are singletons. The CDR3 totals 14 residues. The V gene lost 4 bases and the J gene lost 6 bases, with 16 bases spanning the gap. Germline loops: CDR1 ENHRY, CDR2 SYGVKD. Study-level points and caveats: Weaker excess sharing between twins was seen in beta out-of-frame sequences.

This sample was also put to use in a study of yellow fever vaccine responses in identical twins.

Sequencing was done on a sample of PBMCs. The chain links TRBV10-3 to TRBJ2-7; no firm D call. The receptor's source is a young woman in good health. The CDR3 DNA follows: TGTGCCATCAGTGGGGTCGCTAGTCCTGGCGAGCAGTACTTC. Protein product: CAISGVASPGEQYF.